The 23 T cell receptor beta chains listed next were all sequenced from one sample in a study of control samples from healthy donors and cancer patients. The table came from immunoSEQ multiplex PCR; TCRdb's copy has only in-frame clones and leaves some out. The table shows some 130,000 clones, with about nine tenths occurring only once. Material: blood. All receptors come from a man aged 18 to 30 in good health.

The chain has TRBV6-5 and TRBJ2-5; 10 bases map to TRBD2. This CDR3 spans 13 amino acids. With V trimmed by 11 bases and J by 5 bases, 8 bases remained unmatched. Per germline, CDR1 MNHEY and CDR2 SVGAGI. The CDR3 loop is CAAERGGLETQYF. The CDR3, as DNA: TGTGCCGCGGAGCGGGGGGGGCTCGAGACCCAGTACTTC.

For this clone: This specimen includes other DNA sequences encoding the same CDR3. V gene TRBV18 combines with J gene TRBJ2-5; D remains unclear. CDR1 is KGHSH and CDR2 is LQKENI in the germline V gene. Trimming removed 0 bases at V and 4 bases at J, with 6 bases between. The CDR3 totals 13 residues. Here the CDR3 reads CASSPPSSETQYF. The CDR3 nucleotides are TGTGCCAGCTCACCACCGAGTTCAGAGACCCAGTACTTC.

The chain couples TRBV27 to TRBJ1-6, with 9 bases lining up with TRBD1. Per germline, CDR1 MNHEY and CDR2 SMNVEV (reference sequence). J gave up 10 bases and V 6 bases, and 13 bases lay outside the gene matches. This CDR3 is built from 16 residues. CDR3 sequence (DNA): TGTGCCAGCAGCAAACTGAAGGGACAGGGTGGGTCACCCCTCCACTTT. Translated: CASSKLKGQGGSPLHF.

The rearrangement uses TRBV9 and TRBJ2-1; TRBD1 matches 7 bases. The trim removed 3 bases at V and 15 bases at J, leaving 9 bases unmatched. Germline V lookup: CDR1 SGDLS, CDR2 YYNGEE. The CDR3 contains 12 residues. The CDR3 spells CASSEDREFRFF. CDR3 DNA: TGTGCCAGCAGCGAAGACAGGGAGTTTAGGTTCTTC.

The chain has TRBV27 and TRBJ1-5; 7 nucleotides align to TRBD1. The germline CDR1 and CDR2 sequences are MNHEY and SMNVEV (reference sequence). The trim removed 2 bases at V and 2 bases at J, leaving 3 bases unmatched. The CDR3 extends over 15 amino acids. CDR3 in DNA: TGTGCCAGCAGTTTAAGGGGGCGCGGCAATCAGCCCCAGCATTTT. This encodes CASSLRGRGNQPQHF.

CDR3: CASSTRERTSRGVSDTQYF. The CDR3 coding sequence is TGTGCCAGCAGCACACGAGAGAGGACTAGCAGGGGGGTATCAGATACGCAGTATTTT. The chain couples TRBV11-2 to TRBJ2-3, with D possibly matching TRBD2 (8 bases). Germline values: CDR1 SGHAT, CDR2 FQNNGV. CDR3 length: 19 amino acids. V lost 5 bases and J 4 bases, leaving 28 bases between the germline ends.

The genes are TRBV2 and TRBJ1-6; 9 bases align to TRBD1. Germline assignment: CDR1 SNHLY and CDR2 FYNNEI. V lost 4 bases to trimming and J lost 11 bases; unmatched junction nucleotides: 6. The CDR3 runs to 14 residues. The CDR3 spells CASSAGQGVAPLHF. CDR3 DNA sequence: TGTGCCAGCAGTGCGGGACAGGGAGTAGCACCCCTCCACTTT.

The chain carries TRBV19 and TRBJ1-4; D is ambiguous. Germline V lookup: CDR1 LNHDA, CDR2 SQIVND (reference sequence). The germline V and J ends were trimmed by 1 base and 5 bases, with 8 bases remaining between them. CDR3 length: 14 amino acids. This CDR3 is CASSIAQANEKLFF. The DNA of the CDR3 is TGTGCCAGTAGTATAGCGCAGGCCAATGAAAAACTGTTTTTT.

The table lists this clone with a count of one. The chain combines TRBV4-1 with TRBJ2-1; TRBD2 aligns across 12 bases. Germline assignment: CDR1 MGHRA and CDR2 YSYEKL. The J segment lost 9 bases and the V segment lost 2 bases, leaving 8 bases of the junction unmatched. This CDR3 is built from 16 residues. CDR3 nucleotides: TGCGCCAGCAGCCAATTGGCGCCTAGCGGGGGGGCTGAGCAGTTCTTC. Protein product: CASSQLAPSGGAEQFF.

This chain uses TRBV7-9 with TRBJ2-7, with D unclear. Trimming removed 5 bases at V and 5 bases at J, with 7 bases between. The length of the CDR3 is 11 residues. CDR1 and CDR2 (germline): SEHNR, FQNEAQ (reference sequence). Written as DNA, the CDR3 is TGTGCCAGCAGCGTTGTTAACGAGCAGTACTTC. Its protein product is CASSVVNEQYF.

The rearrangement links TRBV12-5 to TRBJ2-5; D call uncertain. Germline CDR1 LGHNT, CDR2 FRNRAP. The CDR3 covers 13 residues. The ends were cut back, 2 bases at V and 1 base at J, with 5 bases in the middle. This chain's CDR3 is CASGLSFQETQYF. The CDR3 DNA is TGTGCTAGTGGTTTGTCGTTCCAAGAGACCCAGTACTTC.

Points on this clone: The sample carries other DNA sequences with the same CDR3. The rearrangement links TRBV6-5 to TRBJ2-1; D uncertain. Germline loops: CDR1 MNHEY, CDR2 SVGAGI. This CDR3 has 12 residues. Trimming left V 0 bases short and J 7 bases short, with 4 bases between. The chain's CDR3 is CASSYSNNEQFF. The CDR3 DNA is TGTGCCAGCAGTTACTCGAATAATGAGCAGTTCTTC.

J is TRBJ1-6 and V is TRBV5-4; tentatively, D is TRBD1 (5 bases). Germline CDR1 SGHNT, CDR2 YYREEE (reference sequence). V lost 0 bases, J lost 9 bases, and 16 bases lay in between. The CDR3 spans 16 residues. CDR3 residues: CASSLAGGVAFSPLHF. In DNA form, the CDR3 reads TGTGCCAGCAGCTTGGCCGGGGGGGTGGCATTTTCACCCCTCCACTTT.

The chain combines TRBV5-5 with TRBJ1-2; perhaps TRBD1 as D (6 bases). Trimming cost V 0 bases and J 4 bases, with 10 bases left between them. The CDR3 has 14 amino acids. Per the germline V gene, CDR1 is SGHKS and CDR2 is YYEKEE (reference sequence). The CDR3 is CASSLAGQLYGYTF. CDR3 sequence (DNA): TGTGCCAGCAGCTTGGCCGGACAGCTCTATGGCTACACCTTC.

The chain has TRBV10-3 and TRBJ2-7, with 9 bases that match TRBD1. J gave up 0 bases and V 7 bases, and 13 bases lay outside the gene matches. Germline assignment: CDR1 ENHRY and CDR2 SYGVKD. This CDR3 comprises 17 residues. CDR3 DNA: TGTGCCATCAAATCCGGGGACAGGGTTTTGGGCTCCTACGAGCAGTACTTC. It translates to CAIKSGDRVLGSYEQYF.

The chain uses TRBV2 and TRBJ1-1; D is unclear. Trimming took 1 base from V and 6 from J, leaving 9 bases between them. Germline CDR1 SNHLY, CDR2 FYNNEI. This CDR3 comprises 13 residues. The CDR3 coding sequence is TGTGCCAGCAGTGAAGGGGTCCTCGCTGAAGCTTTCTTT. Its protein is CASSEGVLAEAFF.

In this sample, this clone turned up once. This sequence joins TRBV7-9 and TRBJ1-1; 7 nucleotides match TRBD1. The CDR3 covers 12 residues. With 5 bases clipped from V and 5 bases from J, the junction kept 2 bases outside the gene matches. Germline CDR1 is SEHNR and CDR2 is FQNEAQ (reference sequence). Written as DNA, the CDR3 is TGTGCCAGCAGCCCAGGGGGAACTGAAGCTTTCTTT. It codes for CASSPGGTEAFF.

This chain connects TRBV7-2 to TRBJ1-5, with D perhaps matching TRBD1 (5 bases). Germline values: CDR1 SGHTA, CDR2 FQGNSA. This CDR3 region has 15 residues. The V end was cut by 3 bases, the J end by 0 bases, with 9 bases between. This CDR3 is CASSFWGGSNQPQHF. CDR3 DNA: TGTGCCAGCAGCTTTTGGGGGGGTAGCAATCAGCCCCAGCATTTT.

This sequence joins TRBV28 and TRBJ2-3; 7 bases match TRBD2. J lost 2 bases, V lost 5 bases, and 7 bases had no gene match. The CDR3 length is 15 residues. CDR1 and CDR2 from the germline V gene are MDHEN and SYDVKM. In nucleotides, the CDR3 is TGTGCCAGCAGTACCAGCGGGGAAAACACAGATACGCAGTATTTT. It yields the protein CASSTSGENTDTQYF.

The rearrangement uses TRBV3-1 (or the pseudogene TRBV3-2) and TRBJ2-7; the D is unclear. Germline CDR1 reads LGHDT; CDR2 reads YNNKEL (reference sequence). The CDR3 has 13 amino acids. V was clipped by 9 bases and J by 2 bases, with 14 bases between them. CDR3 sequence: CASQGRAAYEQYF. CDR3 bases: TGTGCCAGTCAAGGAAGGGCGGCCTACGAGCAGTACTTC.

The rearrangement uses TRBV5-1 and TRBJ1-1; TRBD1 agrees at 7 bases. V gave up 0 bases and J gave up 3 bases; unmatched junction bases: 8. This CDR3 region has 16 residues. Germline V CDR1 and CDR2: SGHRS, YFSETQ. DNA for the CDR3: TGCGCCAGCAGCTTGGGGTCAGGGGGGCCCTACACTGAAGCTTTCTTT. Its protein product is CASSLGSGGPYTEAFF. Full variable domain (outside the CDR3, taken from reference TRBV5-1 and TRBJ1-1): KAGVTQTPRYLIKTRGQQVTLSCSPISGHRSVSWYQQTPGQGLQFLFEYFSETQRNKGNFPGRFSGRQFSNSRSEMNVSTLELGDSALYLCASSLGSGGPYTEAFFGQGTRLTVV.

The CDR3: CASSYQTGVNTEAFF. In nucleotides, the CDR3 is TGTGCCAGCAGTTATCAAACAGGGGTGAACACTGAAGCTTTCTTT. The chain uses TRBV6-5 and TRBJ1-1; 7 bases match TRBD1. The CDR3 extends over 15 amino acids. Germline assignment: CDR1 MNHEY and CDR2 SVGAGI. The trim removed 3 bases at V and 0 bases at J, leaving 4 bases unmatched.

CDR3 in DNA: TGTGCCAGCAGCGCCCACGATAGCGGGGGGGCCGTAGATACGCAGTATTTT. Amino acids: CASSAHDSGGAVDTQYF. J is TRBJ2-3 and V is TRBV9; 11 bases align to TRBD2. The V gene's germline CDR1 is SGDLS and CDR2 YYNGEE. V was pared by 3 bases and J by 5 bases, with 11 bases of the junction left unmatched. The CDR3 extends over 17 amino acids. Looking up the rest from reference TRBV9 and TRBJ2-3 gives the full variable domain: DSGVTQTPKHLITATGQRVTLRCSPRSGDLSVYWYQQSLDQGLQFLIQYYNGEERAKGNILERFSAQQFPDLHSELNLSSLELGDSALYFCASSAHDSGGAVDTQYFGPGTRLTVL.